A selection of T cell receptor beta chains follows, all from one sample in a study of human T cells and chemical hapten exposure. Using its own MiXCR run on the RACE reads, TCRdb lists one record per CDR3 protein. The sample has about 340,000 distinct CDR3 sequences; under 8% are singletons. The sample in question was whole blood, obtained in connection with sensitization to the hapten diphenylcyclopropenone (DPC). These receptors came from a woman aged 18 to 35 with alopecia areata. Some clones in this sample may be carry-over from other donors' samples. CDR3s include the opening cysteine and the closing phenylalanine or tryptophan. D genes are given only for firm matches. Not every row has a clone size; where given, it reads once, few, many or a size class.

D	V	size	J	CDR3	DNA
NA	TRBV5-8	few	TRBJ2-3	CASSFEPPGALPDTQYF	TGTGCCAGCAGCTTTGAGCCCCCGGGGGCACTTCCGGATACGCAGTATTTT
NA	TRBV9	many	TRBJ1-4	CASSADLDALFF	TGTGCCAGCAGCGCAGACCTCGACGCGCTGTTTTTT
NA	TRBV12-3/TRBV12-4	few	TRBJ1-2	CASSLRDGGYTF	TGTGCCAGCAGTTTACGAGATGGCGGCTACACCTTC
TRBD1	TRBV6-5	NA	TRBJ1-1	CASSYGDRNTEAFF	TGTGCCAGCAGTTACGGGGACAGAAACACTGAAGCTTTCTTT
NA	TRBV27	many	TRBJ1-2	CASRGNRAHYGYTF	TGTGCCAGCAGAGGGAACAGGGCCCACTATGGCTACACCTTC
TRBD2	TRBV6-4	many	TRBJ2-1	CASSEGGGGTNNEQFF	TGTGCCAGCAGCGAAGGAGGCGGGGGGACGAACAATGAGCAGTTCTTC
NA	TRBV10-3	NA	TRBJ1-5	CAISESGGNNQPQHF	TGTGCCATCAGTGAGTCTGGGGGAAACAATCAGCCCCAGCATTTT
TRBD1	TRBV12-3/TRBV12-4	many	TRBJ2-3	CASSSPRTGLDTQYF	TGTGCCAGCAGTTCGCCTAGGACAGGGCTAGATACGCAGTATTTT
TRBD2	TRBV10-3	NA	TRBJ2-3	CAISESKGGATQYF	TGTGCCATCAGTGAGTCGAAGGGAGGGGCCACGCAGTATTTT
TRBD2	TRBV9	NA	TRBJ2-1	CASSYLAGGSFSYNEQFF	TGTGCCAGCAGCTACTTAGCGGGGGGATCTTTCTCCTACAATGAGCAGTTCTTC
NA	TRBV28	many	TRBJ2-7	CASSFPPTGTPSSYEQYF	TGTGCCAGCAGTTTCCCTCCGACCGGGACACCGAGCTCCTACGAGCAGTACTTC
NA	TRBV3-1	NA	TRBJ1-2	CASSQMGGTQGYTF	TGTGCCAGCAGCCAAATGGGCGGGACACAAGGCTACACCTTC
NA	TRBV15	few	TRBJ2-1	CATSRFRTSPNEQFF	TGTGCCACCAGCAGGTTTCGGACCTCCCCCAATGAGCAGTTCTTC
TRBD2	TRBV7-2	medium-sized	TRBJ2-3	CASSRTSGGQATDTQYF	TGTGCCAGCAGCCGGACTAGCGGGGGGCAGGCCACAGATACGCAGTATTTT
NA	TRBV4-2	few	TRBJ2-3	CASSPASGGSTDTQYF	TGTGCCAGCAGCCCAGCCTCTGGGGGCAGCACAGATACGCAGTATTTT
NA	TRBV11-2	few	TRBJ2-5	CASSIGLGKTQYF	TGTGCCAGCAGCATAGGGCTGGGTAAGACCCAGTACTTC
NA	TRBV7-9	few	TRBJ1-4	CASSFSGTGINEKLFF	TGTGCCAGCAGCTTCTCCGGGACGGGAATAAATGAAAAACTGTTTTTT
TRBD2	TRBV7-8	many	TRBJ2-3	CASSLVWAGTSINTQYF	TGTGCCAGCAGCTTAGTATGGGCGGGGACTAGCATCAATACGCAGTATTTT
TRBD1	TRBV7-3	NA	TRBJ2-2	CASSGSGTVNTGELFF	TGTGCCAGCAGCGGATCCGGGACAGTTAACACCGGGGAGCTGTTTTTT
TRBD2	TRBV5-1	few	TRBJ2-1	CASSLDGGGAVYEQFF	TGCGCCAGCAGCTTGGACGGCGGGGGGGCCGTCTATGAGCAGTTCTTC
NA	TRBV6-2/TRBV6-3	many	TRBJ2-1	CASSFGGRNEQFF	TGTGCCAGCAGTTTTGGGGGGCGGAATGAGCAGTTCTTC
NA	TRBV3-1	few	TRBJ1-2	CASSQDRAGSGYTF	TGTGCCAGCAGCCAAGATCGGGCAGGGAGCGGCTACACCTTC
NA	TRBV25-1	NA	TRBJ2-2	CASSEPGTAGELFF	TGTGCCAGCAGTGAACCCGGGACGGCCGGGGAGCTGTTTTTT
NA	TRBV7-2	NA	TRBJ1-2	CASSWGGLDKEGYTF	TGTGCCAGCAGCTGGGGGGGATTGGACAAGGAGGGCTACACCTTC
NA	TRBV3-1	few	TRBJ2-2	CASSQVLRGTGELFF	TGTGCCAGCAGCCAAGTGTTAAGGGGAACCGGGGAGCTGTTTTTT
NA	TRBV10-3	many	TRBJ1-6	CAIRPNQGAGVSPLHF	TGTGCCATCAGACCGAACCAGGGTGCCGGGGTTTCACCCCTCCACTTT
TRBD1	TRBV20-1	few	TRBJ2-7	CSARPTGTGSMNEQYF	TGCAGTGCTAGACCGACCGGGACAGGGAGCATGAACGAGCAGTACTTC
NA	TRBV15	many	TRBJ2-1	CATSSRGNPYNEQFF	TGTGCCACCAGCAGTAGAGGTAACCCCTACAATGAGCAGTTCTTC
NA	TRBV4-1	NA	TRBJ2-2	CASSHSQSTGELFF	TGCGCCAGCAGCCACAGCCAGAGCACCGGGGAGCTGTTTTTT
NA	TRBV11-2	NA	TRBJ2-6	CASSPLRGSGANVLTF	TGTGCCAGCAGCCCCCTCAGAGGATCTGGGGCCAACGTCCTGACTTTC
NA	TRBV28	few	TRBJ2-7	CASQVPAYEQYF	TGTGCCAGCCAGGTCCCAGCCTACGAGCAGTACTTC
TRBD2	TRBV6-5	many	TRBJ2-7	CASSFYYGGVHEQYF	TGTGCCAGCAGCTTTTATTACGGGGGGGTCCACGAGCAGTACTTC
NA	TRBV7-9	NA	TRBJ2-7	CASSSSEAKEQYF	TGTGCCAGCAGTTCTAGCGAGGCAAAGGAGCAGTACTTC
TRBD2	TRBV12-3/TRBV12-4	few	TRBJ2-3	CASSMGRGSTDTQYF	TGTGCCAGCAGTATGGGGCGGGGGAGCACAGATACGCAGTATTTT
NA	TRBV27	few	TRBJ2-1	CASSLLRVNNEQFF	TGTGCCAGCAGTCTTTTGAGGGTCAACAATGAGCAGTTCTTC
NA	TRBV7-9	NA	TRBJ2-3	CASSLGNSGPNTDTQYF	TGTGCCAGCAGCTTAGGGAACTCGGGGCCAAACACAGATACGCAGTATTTT
TRBD2	TRBV5-8	many	TRBJ2-5	CASSLGTSGTETQYF	TGTGCCAGCAGCCTCGGGACTAGCGGTACAGAGACCCAGTACTTC
NA	TRBV5-6	NA	TRBJ1-1	CASSPERVNTEAFF	TGTGCCAGCAGCCCAGAGAGGGTAAACACTGAAGCTTTCTTT
TRBD2	TRBV3-1	few	TRBJ2-3	CASSHSGTSGGTATDTQYF	TGTGCCAGCAGCCACTCCGGGACTAGCGGGGGGACCGCCACAGATACGCAGTATTTT
TRBD1	TRBV9	NA	TRBJ2-7	CASSPQTGVHEQYF	TGTGCCAGCAGCCCCCAGACAGGGGTACACGAGCAGTACTTC
NA	TRBV12-3/TRBV12-4	NA	TRBJ1-1	CASSFVVSEAFF	TGTGCCAGCAGTTTCGTGGTCTCTGAAGCTTTCTTT
NA	TRBV4-3	NA	TRBJ1-3	CASSQDKAAGNTIYF	TGCGCCAGCAGCCAAGATAAGGCGGCTGGAAACACCATATATTTT
NA	TRBV7-9	few	TRBJ1-1	CASSLDRVAEAFF	TGTGCCAGCAGCTTAGACAGGGTGGCTGAAGCTTTCTTT
NA	TRBV4-3	many	TRBJ2-5	CASSQDAGRSGAETQYF	TGCGCCAGCAGCCAAGATGCAGGTCGCTCGGGGGCGGAGACCCAGTACTTC
TRBD1	TRBV9	few	TRBJ1-1	CASSVGQGADTEAFF	TGTGCCAGCAGCGTAGGACAGGGGGCGGACACTGAAGCTTTCTTT
NA	TRBV7-9	few	TRBJ1-4	CASSLVEKLFF	TGTGCCAGCAGCTTAGTCGAAAAACTGTTTTTT
NA	TRBV5-1	NA	TRBJ1-1	CASQEGGTEAFF	TGCGCCAGCCAAGAGGGGGGCACTGAAGCTTTCTTT
NA	TRBV20-1	few	TRBJ2-3	CSARVLNTDTQYF	TGCAGTGCTAGAGTGCTGAACACAGATACGCAGTATTTT
TRBD1	TRBV14	NA	TRBJ1-1	CASSPDRAWITEAFF	TGTGCCAGCAGCCCGGACAGGGCCTGGATCACTGAAGCTTTCTTT
TRBD2	TRBV7-2	many	TRBJ2-3	CASSWGGVRTDTQYF	TGTGCCAGCAGCTGGGGGGGAGTTAGGACAGATACGCAGTATTTT
NA	TRBV3-1	NA	TRBJ2-7	CASSQDWDEQYF	TGTGCCAGCAGCCAAGATTGGGACGAGCAGTACTTC